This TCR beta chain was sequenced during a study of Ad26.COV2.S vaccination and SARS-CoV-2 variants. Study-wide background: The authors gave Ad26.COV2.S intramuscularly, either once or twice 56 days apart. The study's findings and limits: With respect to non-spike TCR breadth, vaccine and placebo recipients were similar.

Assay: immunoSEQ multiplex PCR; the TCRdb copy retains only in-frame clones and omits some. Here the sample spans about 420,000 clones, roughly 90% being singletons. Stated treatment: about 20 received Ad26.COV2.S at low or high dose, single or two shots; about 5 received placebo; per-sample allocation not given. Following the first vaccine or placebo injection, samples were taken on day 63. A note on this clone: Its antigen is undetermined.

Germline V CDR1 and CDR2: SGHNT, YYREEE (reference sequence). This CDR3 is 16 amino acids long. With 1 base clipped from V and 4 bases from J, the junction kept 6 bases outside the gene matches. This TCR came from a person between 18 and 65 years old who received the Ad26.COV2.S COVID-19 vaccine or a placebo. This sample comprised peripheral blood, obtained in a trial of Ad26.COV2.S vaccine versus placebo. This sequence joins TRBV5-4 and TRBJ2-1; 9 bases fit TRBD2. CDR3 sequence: CASSLRSGGTYNEQFF. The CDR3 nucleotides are TGTGCCAGCAGCTTGCGTAGCGGGGGTACTTACAATGAGCAGTTCTTC.